This TCR beta chain was profiled in a study of cytomegalovirus exposure and HLA in healthy donors. V shed 0 bases and J 3 bases; nucleotides not matched to a gene: 2. From germline, CDR1 is LGHNA and CDR2 YNFKEQ. This CDR3 has 15 amino acids. Notes on the study in general: For TCR beta chains, V- and J-gene trimming was later linked to a missense DCLRE1C variant. Because they were indistinguishable, some V segments, including TRBV6-2 and TRBV6-3, were excluded. In an earlier analysis, about 87% or about 30%: the productive usage of most TCR beta V segments.

PCR amplification relied on 60 Vbeta primers (plus 13 Jbeta primers). The data were produced by immunoSEQ multiplex PCR, yet TCRdb's version contains in-frame clones alone and is incomplete. The sample carries about 180,000 clones, approximately 80% recorded once. Note on this clone: What it recognizes is unknown.

This chain joins TRBV4-2 and TRBJ2-1; 7 bases match TRBD2. Source material: PBMCs. The sequence was obtained from a woman aged 50 to 60 in good health and CMV-seronegative. CDR3 protein: CASSQEGEGYNEQFF. The CDR3, as DNA: TGTGCCAGCAGCCAAGAGGGGGAGGGCTACAATGAGCAGTTCTTC.